The present entry profiles one T cell receptor beta chain with its context. Antigen: not known. The germline gives CDR1 LNHDA, CDR2 SQIVND (reference sequence). With 0 bases removed from V and 10 bases from J, the gap between germline ends came to 22 bases. The CDR3 sequence is 18 residues long. The data originate from a study of cytomegalovirus exposure and HLA in healthy donors. 13 Jbeta primers and 60 Vbeta primers were used for the PCR. Repertoires were generated with immunoSEQ multiplex PCR, while TCRdb's copy carries only in-frame clones and drops some. Among about 180,000 clones listed, around 80% were seen once. Study outcomes and limitations: There were some public TCRs occurring in many donors, but most TCR sequences were rare. In an earlier analysis, productive rearrangement rates for most beta V segments clustered near 87% or 30%. In the analysis, some V segments, TRBV6-2 and TRBV6-3 included, were excluded as indistinguishable.

The source is a woman aged 25 to 39 in good health and CMV-seronegative. This sequence joins TRBV19 and TRBJ1-6; perhaps TRBD1 as D (5 bases). Material: PBMCs. The CDR3 nucleotides are TGTGCCAGTAGTATAGATCATCCAAGGGGCCTACATCGGTCACCCCTCCACTTT. It translates to CASSIDHPRGLHRSPLHF.